This TCR beta chain was profiled in a study of shared clonotypes between healthy human individuals. Measured with immunoSEQ multiplex PCR; TCRdb has only the in-frame clones, and not every one. Among 1.5 million to 2.5 million clones listed, 85% to 95% were seen once. V dropped 3 bases and J dropped 7 bases, with 10 bases sitting between them. This CDR3 has 13 amino acids. Germline V gene data show CDR1 as MNHNS and CDR2 as SASEGT. Positive CCR7 selection of CD45RO-negative cells yielded the naive CD8 cells, and terminally differentiated effector memory CD45RA+ cells were excluded. The clonotype originates from a man younger than 35 in good health. The specimen was naive CD8+ T cells sorted from blood. V usage is TRBV6-1 and J usage is TRBJ2-1, with a possible D match to TRBD2 (5 bases). As DNA, the CDR3 is TGTGCCAGCAGTGACGGAGGTTGGAATGAGCAGTTCTTC. The encoded protein is CASSDGGWNEQFF.